The 27 T cell receptor beta chains below were found in one sample sequenced in a study of blood T cell repertoires in COVID-19. Generated by immunoSEQ multiplex PCR, the TCRdb table keeps only in-frame clones and is missing some. The table records 40,000 to 50,000 clones, more than 75% of them present only once. Source material: peripheral blood. The receptor set was obtained from a human donor in a cohort sampled during active COVID-19.

The genes are TRBV7-2 and TRBJ1-2; 7 bases agree with TRBD1. The germline V gene encodes CDR1 SGHTA and CDR2 FQGNSA. This CDR3 contains 14 residues. With V trimmed by 1 base and J by 2 bases, 1 base remained unmatched. This CDR3 is CASSLGGQNYGYTF. The CDR3 DNA follows: TGTGCCAGCAGCTTAGGGGGACAGAACTATGGCTACACCTTC.

This chain uses TRBV10-3 with TRBJ1-1; the match to TRBD1 covers 9 bases. Per the germline V gene, CDR1 is ENHRY and CDR2 is SYGVKD. The CDR3 totals 13 residues. With V trimmed by 10 bases and J by 1 base, 4 bases remained unmatched. The CDR3 DNA sequence: TGTGCCACCTTGGGACAGGGGAACACTGAAGCTTTCTTT. Translated, it gives CATLGQGNTEAFF.

The rearrangement uses TRBV10-3 and TRBJ2-6, with a tentative D call TRBD2 (5 bases). Trimming removed 7 bases at V and 2 bases at J, with 9 bases between. Germline lookup yields CDR1 ENHRY and CDR2 SYGVKD. The CDR3 sequence is 14 residues long. The CDR3: CAITGSPGANVLTF. In DNA, the CDR3 is TGTGCCATCACTGGGAGTCCTGGGGCCAACGTCCTGACTTTC.

The rearrangement joins TRBV30 to TRBJ2-7; 10 bases line up with TRBD1. Germline trimming cut 4 bases from V and 3 bases from J; bases unmatched to any gene: 3. The CDR3 sequence is 13 residues long. Germline CDR1 is GTSNPN and CDR2 is SVGIG (reference sequence). The CDR3 DNA sequence: TGTGCCTGGAACCGGGACAGGGGCTACGAGCAGTACTTC. Translation gives CAWNRDRGYEQYF.

V and J are TRBV2 and TRBJ1-5; TRBD1 aligns across 7 bases. CDR3 length: 12 residues. Germline V gives CDR1 SNHLY, CDR2 FYNNEI. The V segment lost 6 bases and the J segment 7 bases; nucleotides outside the gene matches: 3. The CDR3 DNA sequence: TGTGCCAGCAGAGGGGGCACGCAGCCCCAGCATTTT. Its protein is CASRGGTQPQHF.

The rearrangement uses TRBV2 and TRBJ1-1, with unresolved D. Trimming removed 5 bases from V and 0 bases from J, with 10 bases in between. The CDR3 is 14 amino acids. Germline V gene data show CDR1 as SNHLY and CDR2 as FYNNEI. The CDR3 bases are TGTGCCAGCAGTAGGGAGATGATGAACACTGAAGCTTTCTTT. Encoded protein: CASSREMMNTEAFF.

V gene TRBV30 combines with J gene TRBJ2-7; D is possibly TRBD1 (5 bases). Germline assignment: CDR1 GTSNPN and CDR2 SVGIG (reference sequence). The CDR3 spans 17 residues. With 2 bases removed from V and 3 bases from J, the gap between germline ends came to 23 bases. CDR3 nucleotides: TGTGCCTGGAGTACCCCCGGGTTATCAGGGAACTACTACGAGCAGTACTTC. It codes for CAWSTPGLSGNYYEQYF.

J is TRBJ2-7 and V is TRBV29-1; 14 bases match TRBD2. CDR1 SQVTM and CDR2 ANQGSEA come from the germline V gene. The CDR3 loop spans 16 amino acids. After removal of 6 bases from V and 7 bases from J, the junction contained 14 bases not matched to a gene. Written as DNA, the CDR3 is TGCAGCGTCGCCGGGACTAGCGGGAGTACTTCATGGGAGCAGTACTTC. Its translation: CSVAGTSGSTSWEQYF.

This clone showed up just a few times. This chain uses TRBV24-1 with TRBJ1-5; D call uncertain. V lost 2 bases and J lost 6, with 10 bases in between. The CDR3 runs to 14 residues. Germline V gives CDR1 KGHDR, CDR2 SFDVKD. The CDR3 region is CATSDSRFVQPQHF. The CDR3 DNA reads as TGTGCCACCAGTGATTCTCGTTTTGTTCAGCCCCAGCATTTT.

This rearrangement joins TRBV11-3 to TRBJ2-2, with 13 bases identical to TRBD2. V lost 5 bases and J lost 6; bases outside the gene matches: 3. The CDR3 has 15 amino acids. Per germline, CDR1 SGHNT and CDR2 YENEEA. The CDR3 spells CASSEGLAGSGELFF. The DNA for the CDR3 is TGTGCCAGCAGCGAGGGACTAGCGGGATCCGGGGAGCTGTTTTTT.

CDR3 region: CASSRRGGNQPQHF. The CDR3 coding sequence is TGTGCCAGCAGCCGTCGGGGAGGCAATCAGCCCCAGCATTTT. The chain is built from TRBV3-1 (or the pseudogene TRBV3-2) and TRBJ1-5, with D unresolved. The V and J ends lost 4 bases and 2 bases respectively, with 9 bases between them. The CDR3 loop spans 14 amino acids. Germline V gene lookup returns CDR1 LGHDT and CDR2 YNNKEL (reference sequence).

J is TRBJ2-7 and V is TRBV6-6; no clear D gene. This CDR3 region has 12 residues. CDR1 and CDR2 (germline): MNHNY, SVGAGI (reference sequence). Deletions cut 6 bases from V and 6 bases from J, with 12 bases between. The CDR3 DNA reads as TGTGCCAGCAGAAACAGTCCCTTCGAGCAGTACGTC. It codes for CASRNSPFEQYV.

The chain carries TRBV3-1 (or the pseudogene TRBV3-2) and TRBJ1-2; D possibly corresponds to TRBD1 (6 bases). Germline assignment: CDR1 LGHDT and CDR2 YNNKEL (reference sequence). This CDR3 region has 14 residues. The V and J ends lost 5 bases and 2 bases respectively, with 12 bases between them. This CDR3 reads CASSLLGQNYGYTF. In DNA form, the CDR3 reads TGTGCCAGCAGCTTGCTCGGACAGAACTATGGCTACACCTTC.

J is TRBJ1-2 and V is TRBV28; D is uncertain. There are 11 residues in the CDR3. Trimming stripped 6 bases from V and 4 bases from J, with 6 bases between. Germline CDR1 reads MDHEN; CDR2 reads SYDVKM. CDR3 loop: CASSLSYGYTF. CDR3 DNA: TGTGCCAGCAGCCTTTCCTATGGCTACACCTTC.

The chain employs TRBV16 and TRBJ1-1, with unresolved D. This CDR3 spans 14 amino acids. V was clipped by 4 bases and J by 2 bases, with 11 bases between them. Germline V CDR1 and CDR2: KGHSY, FQNENV. This CDR3 reads CASSPQLANTEAFF. The CDR3 region has the DNA TGTGCCAGCAGCCCCCAATTGGCTAACACTGAAGCTTTCTTT.

A few counts support this clone. The CDR3: CASSASGTSGRYGELFF. CDR3 nucleotides: TGTGCCAGCAGCGCCTCCGGGACTAGCGGGAGATACGGGGAGCTGTTTTTT. J is TRBJ2-2 and V is TRBV7-2; 14 bases map to TRBD2. The CDR3 contains 17 residues. The germline V gene encodes CDR1 SGHTA and CDR2 FQGNSA. The V gene end was trimmed by 5 bases and the J gene end by 7 bases; junction bases not matched to a gene: 9. The variable domain in full, completed from reference TRBV7-2 and TRBJ2-2, reads GAGVSQSPSNKVTEKGKDVELRCDPISGHTALYWYRQSLGQGLEFLIYFQGNSAPDKSGLPSDRFSAERTGGSVSTLTIQRTQQEDSAVYLCASSASGTSGRYGELFFGEGSRLTVL.

The V call is TRBV5-1, the J call TRBJ2-1; TRBD1 might be the D (6 bases). Germline CDR1 and CDR2: SGHRS and YFSETQ. CDR3 length: 14 residues. V gave up 2 bases and J gave up 8 bases, with 14 bases separating them. The CDR3 here is CASSFPGAGDEQFF. CDR3 coding DNA: TGCGCCAGCAGCTTTCCTGGGGCAGGGGATGAGCAGTTCTTC.

The V and J genes are TRBV6-5 and TRBJ2-7, with D possibly being TRBD2 (6 bases). The V gene's germline CDR1 is MNHEY and CDR2 SVGAGI. V shed 6 bases and J shed 7 bases, with 13 bases lying between them. The CDR3 totals 12 residues. CDR3 bases: TGTGCCAGCAGAAACAACCTAGCGGAGCAGTACTTC. Protein product: CASRNNLAEQYF.

CDR3 in DNA: TGCGCCAGCAGCTTGGCCGCCGGGGCTAACTATGGCTACACCTTC. Amino acid sequence: CASSLAAGANYGYTF. The J gene is TRBJ1-2, the V gene TRBV5-1, with D unresolved. V lost 0 bases and J lost 0, with 9 bases in between. Germline V gene sequence: CDR1 SGHRS, CDR2 YFSETQ. The CDR3 extends over 15 amino acids.

This chain uses TRBV19 with TRBJ2-3, with TRBD1 matching 8 bases. The germline V gene encodes CDR1 LNHDA and CDR2 SQIVND (reference sequence). The CDR3 runs 16 residues. V was pared by 8 bases and J by 1 base, with 11 bases of the junction left unmatched. The CDR3 DNA follows: TGTGCCAGTCAGGACAGGGCACAACTACGCACAGATACGCAGTATTTT. This sequence encodes CASQDRAQLRTDTQYF.

The chain employs TRBV29-1 and TRBJ2-3, with TRBD2 matching 7 bases. The CDR3 contains 15 residues. CDR1 SQVTM and CDR2 ANQGSEA come from the germline V gene. V was pared by 6 bases and J by 2 bases, with 11 bases of the junction left unmatched. CDR3 protein: CSVKGLLTITDTQYF. CDR3 DNA: TGCAGCGTCAAGGGACTACTGACTATCACAGATACGCAGTATTTT.

The chain carries TRBV7-2 and TRBJ1-5; 7 bases are shared with TRBD1. The V and J ends lost 5 bases and 6 bases, in that order; junction bases with no gene match: 10. This CDR3 is built from 15 residues. Germline V gives CDR1 SGHTA, CDR2 FQGNSA. The CDR3 is CASSLTGHVSQPQHF. CDR3 DNA: TGTGCCAGCAGCCTGACAGGGCATGTCAGTCAGCCCCAGCATTTT.

The CDR3 nucleotides are TGTGCCAGCAGTGACGACAGAACCATGAACACTGAAGCTTTCTTT. Residues: CASSDDRTMNTEAFF. The rearrangement links TRBV2 to TRBJ1-1; D may be TRBD1 (5 bases). The germline gives CDR1 SNHLY, CDR2 FYNNEI. CDR3 length: 15 amino acids. Trimming cost V 3 bases and J 0 bases, with 11 bases left between them.

The chain recombines TRBV3-1 (or the pseudogene TRBV3-2) with TRBJ2-7, with TRBD2 identical over 7 bases. The CDR3 contains 19 residues. Germline V lookup: CDR1 LGHDT, CDR2 YNNKEL (reference sequence). V shed 4 bases, J shed 7 bases, and the junction held 25 bases outside the gene matches. The CDR3 sequence is CASSPSGLAARDAPREQYF. DNA of the CDR3: TGTGCCAGCAGCCCAAGTGGGCTAGCGGCCCGCGATGCCCCTAGAGAGCAGTACTTC.

This rearrangement joins TRBV6-5 to TRBJ2-5; 9 positions agree with TRBD1. From germline, CDR1 is MNHEY and CDR2 SVGAGI. This CDR3 is 15 amino acids long. The V segment lost 7 bases and the J segment 2 bases; nucleotides outside the gene matches: 8. This chain's CDR3 is CASISGTGRQETQYF. The CDR3 bases are TGTGCCAGCATCTCCGGGACAGGGAGGCAAGAGACCCAGTACTTC.

The chain couples TRBV11-2 to TRBJ2-7, with D perhaps matching TRBD1 (6 bases). CDR1 is SGHAT, CDR2 FQNNGV, per germline. The CDR3 has 14 residues. V was shortened by 5 bases and J by 1 base, with 12 bases between the two germline ends. CDR3 amino acids: CASSPTTGSYEQYF. The CDR3 DNA is TGTGCCAGCAGCCCAACTACAGGGTCCTACGAGCAGTACTTC.

The J gene is TRBJ1-5, the V gene TRBV10-2; tentative D call: TRBD1 (5 bases). Per germline, CDR1 WSHSY and CDR2 SAAADI. V was trimmed by 3 bases and J by 8 bases, leaving 11 bases between them. The CDR3 spans 13 residues. CDR3 sequence (DNA): TGCGCCAGCAGTGATCCTGGGGCCGAGCCCCAGCATTTT. Amino acids: CASSDPGAEPQHF.